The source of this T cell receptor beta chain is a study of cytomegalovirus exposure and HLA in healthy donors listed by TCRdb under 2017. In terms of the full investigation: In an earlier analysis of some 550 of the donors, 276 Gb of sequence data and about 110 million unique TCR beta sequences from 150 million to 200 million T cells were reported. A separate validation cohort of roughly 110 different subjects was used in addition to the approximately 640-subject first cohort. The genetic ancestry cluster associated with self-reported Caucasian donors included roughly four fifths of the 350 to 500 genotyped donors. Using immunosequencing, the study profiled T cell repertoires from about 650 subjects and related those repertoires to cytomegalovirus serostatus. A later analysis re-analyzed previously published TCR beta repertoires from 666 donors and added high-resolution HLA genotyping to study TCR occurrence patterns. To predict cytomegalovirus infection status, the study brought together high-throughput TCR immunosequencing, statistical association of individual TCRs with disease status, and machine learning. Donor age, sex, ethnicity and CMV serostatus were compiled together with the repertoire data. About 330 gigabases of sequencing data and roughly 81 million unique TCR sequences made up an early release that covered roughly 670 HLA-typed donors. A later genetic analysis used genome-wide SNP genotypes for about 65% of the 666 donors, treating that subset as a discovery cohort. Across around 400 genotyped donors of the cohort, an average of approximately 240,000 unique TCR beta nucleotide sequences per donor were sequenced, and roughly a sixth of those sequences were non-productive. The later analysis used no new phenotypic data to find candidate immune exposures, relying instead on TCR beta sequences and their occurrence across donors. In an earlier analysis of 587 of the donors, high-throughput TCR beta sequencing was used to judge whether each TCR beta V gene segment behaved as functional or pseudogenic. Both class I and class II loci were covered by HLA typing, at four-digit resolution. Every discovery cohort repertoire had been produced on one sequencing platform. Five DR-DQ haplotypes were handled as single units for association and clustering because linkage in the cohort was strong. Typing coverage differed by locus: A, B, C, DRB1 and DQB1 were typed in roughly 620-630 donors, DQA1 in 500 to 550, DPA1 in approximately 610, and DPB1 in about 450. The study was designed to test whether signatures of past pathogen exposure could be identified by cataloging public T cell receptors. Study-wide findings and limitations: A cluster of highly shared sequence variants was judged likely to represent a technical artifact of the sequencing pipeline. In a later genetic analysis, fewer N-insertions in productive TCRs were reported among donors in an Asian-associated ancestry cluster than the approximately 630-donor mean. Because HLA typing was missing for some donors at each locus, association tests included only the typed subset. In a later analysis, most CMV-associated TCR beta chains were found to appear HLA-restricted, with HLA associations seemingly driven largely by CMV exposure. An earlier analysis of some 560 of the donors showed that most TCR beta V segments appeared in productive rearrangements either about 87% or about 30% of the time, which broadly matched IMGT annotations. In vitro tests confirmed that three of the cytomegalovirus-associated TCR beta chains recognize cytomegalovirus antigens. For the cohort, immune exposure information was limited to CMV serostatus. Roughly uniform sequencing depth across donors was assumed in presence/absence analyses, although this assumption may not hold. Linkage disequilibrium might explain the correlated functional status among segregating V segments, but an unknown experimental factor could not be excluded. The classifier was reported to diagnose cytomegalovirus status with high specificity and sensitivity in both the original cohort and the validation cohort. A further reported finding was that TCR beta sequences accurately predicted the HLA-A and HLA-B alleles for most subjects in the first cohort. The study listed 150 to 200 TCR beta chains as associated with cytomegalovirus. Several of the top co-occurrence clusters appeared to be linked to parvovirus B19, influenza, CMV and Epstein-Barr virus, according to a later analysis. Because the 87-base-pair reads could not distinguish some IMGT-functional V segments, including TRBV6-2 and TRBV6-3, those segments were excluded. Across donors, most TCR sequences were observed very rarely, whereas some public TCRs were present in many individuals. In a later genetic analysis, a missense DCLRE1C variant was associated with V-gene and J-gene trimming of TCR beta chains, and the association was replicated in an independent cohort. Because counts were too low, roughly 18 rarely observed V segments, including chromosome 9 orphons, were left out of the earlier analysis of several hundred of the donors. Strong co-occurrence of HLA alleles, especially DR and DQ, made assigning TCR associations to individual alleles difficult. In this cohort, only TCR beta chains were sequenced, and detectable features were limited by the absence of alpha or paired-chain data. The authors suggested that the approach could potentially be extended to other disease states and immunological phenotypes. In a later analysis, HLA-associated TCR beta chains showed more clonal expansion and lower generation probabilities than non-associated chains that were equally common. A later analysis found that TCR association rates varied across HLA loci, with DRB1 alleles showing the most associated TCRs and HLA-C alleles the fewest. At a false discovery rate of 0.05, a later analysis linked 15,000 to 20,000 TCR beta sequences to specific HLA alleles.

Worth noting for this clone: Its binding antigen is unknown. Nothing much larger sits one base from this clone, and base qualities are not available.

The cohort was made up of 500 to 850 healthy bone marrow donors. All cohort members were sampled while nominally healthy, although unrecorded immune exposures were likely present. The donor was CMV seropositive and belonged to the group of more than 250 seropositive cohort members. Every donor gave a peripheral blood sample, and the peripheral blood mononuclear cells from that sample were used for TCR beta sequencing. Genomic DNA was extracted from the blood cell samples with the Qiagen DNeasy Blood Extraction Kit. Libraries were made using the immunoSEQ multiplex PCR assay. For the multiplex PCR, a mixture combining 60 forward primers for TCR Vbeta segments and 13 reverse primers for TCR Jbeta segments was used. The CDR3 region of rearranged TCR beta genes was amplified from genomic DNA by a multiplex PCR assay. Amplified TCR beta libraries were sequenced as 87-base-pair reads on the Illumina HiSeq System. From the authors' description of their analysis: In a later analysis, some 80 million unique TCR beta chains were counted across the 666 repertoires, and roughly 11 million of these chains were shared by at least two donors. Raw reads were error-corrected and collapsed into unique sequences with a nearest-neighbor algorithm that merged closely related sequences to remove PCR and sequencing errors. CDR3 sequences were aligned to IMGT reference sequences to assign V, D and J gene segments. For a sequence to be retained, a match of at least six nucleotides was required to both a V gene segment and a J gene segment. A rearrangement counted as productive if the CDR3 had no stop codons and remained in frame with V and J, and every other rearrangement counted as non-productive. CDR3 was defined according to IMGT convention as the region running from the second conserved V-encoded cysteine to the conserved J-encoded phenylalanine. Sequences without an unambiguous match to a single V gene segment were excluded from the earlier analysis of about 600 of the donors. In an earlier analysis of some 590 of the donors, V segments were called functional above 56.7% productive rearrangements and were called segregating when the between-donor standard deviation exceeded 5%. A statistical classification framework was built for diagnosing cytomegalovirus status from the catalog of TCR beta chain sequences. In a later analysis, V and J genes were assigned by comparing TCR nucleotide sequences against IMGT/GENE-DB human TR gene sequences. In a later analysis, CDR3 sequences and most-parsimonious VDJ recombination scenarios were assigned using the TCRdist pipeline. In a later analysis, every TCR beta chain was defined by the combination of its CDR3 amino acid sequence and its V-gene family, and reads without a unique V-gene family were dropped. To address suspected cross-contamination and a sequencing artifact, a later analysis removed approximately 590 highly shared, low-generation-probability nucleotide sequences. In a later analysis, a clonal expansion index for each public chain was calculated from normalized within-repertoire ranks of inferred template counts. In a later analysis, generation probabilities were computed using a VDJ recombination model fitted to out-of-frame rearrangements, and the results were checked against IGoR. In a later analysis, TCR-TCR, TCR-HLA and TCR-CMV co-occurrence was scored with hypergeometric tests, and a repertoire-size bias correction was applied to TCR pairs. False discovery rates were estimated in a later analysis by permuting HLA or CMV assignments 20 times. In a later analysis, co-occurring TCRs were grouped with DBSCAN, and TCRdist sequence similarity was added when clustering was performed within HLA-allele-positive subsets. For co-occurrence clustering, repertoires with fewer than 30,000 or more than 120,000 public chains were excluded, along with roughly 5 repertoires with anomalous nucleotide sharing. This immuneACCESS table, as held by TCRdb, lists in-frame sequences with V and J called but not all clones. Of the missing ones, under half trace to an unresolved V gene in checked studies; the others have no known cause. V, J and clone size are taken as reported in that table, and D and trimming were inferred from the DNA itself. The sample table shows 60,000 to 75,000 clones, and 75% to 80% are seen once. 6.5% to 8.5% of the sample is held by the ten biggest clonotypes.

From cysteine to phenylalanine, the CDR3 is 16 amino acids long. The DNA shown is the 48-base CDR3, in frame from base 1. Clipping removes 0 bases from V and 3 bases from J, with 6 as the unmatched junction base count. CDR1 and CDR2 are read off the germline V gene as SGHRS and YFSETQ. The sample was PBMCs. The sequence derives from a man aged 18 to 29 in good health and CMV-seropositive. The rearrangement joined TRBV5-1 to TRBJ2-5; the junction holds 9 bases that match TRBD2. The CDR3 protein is CASSLGVAGAEETQYF. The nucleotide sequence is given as TGCGCCAGCAGCTTGGGGGTAGCGGGGGCCGAAGAGACCCAGTACTTC. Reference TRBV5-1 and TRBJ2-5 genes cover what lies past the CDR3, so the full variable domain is KAGVTQTPRYLIKTRGQQVTLSCSPISGHRSVSWYQQTPGQGLQFLFEYFSETQRNKGNFPGRFSGRQFSNSRSEMNVSTLELGDSALYLCASSLGVAGAEETQYFGPGTRLLVL.